These T cell receptor beta chains were read from a single sample in a study of CD8 T cells in ankylosing spondylitis. TCRdb reanalysed the 5' RACE reads using MiXCR and keeps one entry per CDR3 protein. The data show roughly 700,000 distinct CDR3 sequences, about 20% seen once. The specimen was blood, either unsorted or a sorted T cell fraction (not recorded which). Every receptor here comes from a male donor with ankylosing spondylitis. Both conserved end residues are part of each CDR3. Fields, in order: J gene, V gene, D gene, clone size, CDR3 DNA, CDR3 protein. A D gene is named only where the DNA matches it firmly. The size of a clone is reported for some rows only, either as once, few or many, or as a class for expanded clones.

j_gene: TRBJ1-2
v_gene: TRBV10-3
d_gene: TRBD1
abundance: .
CDR3nt: TGTGCCATCAGTACCATTCCCAAACAGGGGCAGGGTGGCTACACCTTC
CDR3aa: CAISTIPKQGQGGYTF

j_gene: TRBJ2-2
v_gene: TRBV27
d_gene: TRBD2
abundance: few
CDR3nt: TGTGCCAGCAAAATTCTAGCGGGGAACACCGGGGAGCTGTTTTTT
CDR3aa: CASKILAGNTGELFF

j_gene: TRBJ2-1
v_gene: TRBV10-2
d_gene: .
abundance: few
CDR3nt: TGCGCCAGCAGTGAGGCGGGGGCCGCTTACAATGAGCAGTTCTTC
CDR3aa: CASSEAGAAYNEQFF

j_gene: TRBJ1-2
v_gene: TRBV29-1
d_gene: .
abundance: .
CDR3nt: TGCAGCGTTGGACCTCAGGGAAGGGACTATGGCTACACCTTC
CDR3aa: CSVGPQGRDYGYTF

j_gene: TRBJ1-2
v_gene: TRBV20-1
d_gene: .
abundance: .
CDR3nt: TGCAGTGCTAGAGAAGGTCCCTCTTCCTTTAACTATGGCTACACCTTC
CDR3aa: CSAREGPSSFNYGYTF

j_gene: TRBJ2-1
v_gene: TRBV7-9
d_gene: TRBD2
abundance: .
CDR3nt: TGTGCCAGCAGCTTAGGACTAGCGGGCCCCTTGAATGAGCAGTTCTTC
CDR3aa: CASSLGLAGPLNEQFF

j_gene: TRBJ2-1
v_gene: TRBV7-2
d_gene: .
abundance: .
CDR3nt: TGTGCCAGCACTATTGGCCCCCTGAGCTCCTACAATGAGCAGTTCTTC
CDR3aa: CASTIGPLSSYNEQFF

j_gene: TRBJ1-5
v_gene: TRBV7-8
d_gene: TRBD1
abundance: .
CDR3nt: TGTGCCAGCAGCTTTGGACAGGCCAATCAGCCCCAGCATTTT
CDR3aa: CASSFGQANQPQHF

j_gene: TRBJ2-7
v_gene: TRBV2
d_gene: .
abundance: few
CDR3nt: TGTGCCAGCAGTGCCCCGGACTTTTACGAGCAGTACTTC
CDR3aa: CASSAPDFYEQYF

j_gene: TRBJ2-1
v_gene: TRBV5-1
d_gene: .
abundance: .
CDR3nt: TGCGCCAGCAGCTTGGAGGGAGTTGGTGGTGAGCAGTTCTTC
CDR3aa: CASSLEGVGGEQFF

j_gene: TRBJ2-3
v_gene: TRBV12-3/TRBV12-4
d_gene: TRBD2
abundance: .
CDR3nt: TGTGCCAGCAGACCCCCTGTACTAGCGGGAGGCCCTAGCACAGATACGCAGTATTTT
CDR3aa: CASRPPVLAGGPSTDTQYF

j_gene: TRBJ1-4
v_gene: TRBV4-1
d_gene: .
abundance: few
CDR3nt: TGCGCCAGCAGCCAAGACCAGGACAGCTCCGGTACGAAACTGTTTTTT
CDR3aa: CASSQDQDSSGTKLFF

j_gene: TRBJ1-1
v_gene: TRBV20-1
d_gene: .
abundance: few
CDR3nt: TGCAGTGCTAGGGCGGTTATGAACACTGAAGCTTTCTTT
CDR3aa: CSARAVMNTEAFF

j_gene: TRBJ2-2
v_gene: TRBV4-1
d_gene: .
abundance: few
CDR3nt: TGCGCCAGCAGCCAAGGCGGCAGGGTGGGAGACACCGGGGAGCTGTTTTTT
CDR3aa: CASSQGGRVGDTGELFF

j_gene: TRBJ1-4
v_gene: TRBV3-1
d_gene: .
abundance: few
CDR3nt: TGTGCCAGCAGCCAAGATCTTACGCGTTGGGGGCCGGCGTCTAATGAAAAACTGTTTTTT
CDR3aa: CASSQDLTRWGPASNEKLFF

j_gene: TRBJ1-2
v_gene: TRBV6-5
d_gene: .
abundance: .
CDR3nt: TGTGCCAGCAGTTACGCGGGGTGGGCTTACGGCTACACCTTC
CDR3aa: CASSYAGWAYGYTF

j_gene: TRBJ2-7
v_gene: TRBV12-3/TRBV12-4
d_gene: .
abundance: .
CDR3nt: TGTGCCAGCAGTTTAAGCATCACGGGGGAGCAGTACTTC
CDR3aa: CASSLSITGEQYF

j_gene: TRBJ2-1
v_gene: TRBV11-2
d_gene: TRBD2
abundance: .
CDR3nt: TGTGCCAGCAGCTTATTTCCAGGGACCAGCGGGAGGCACAATGAGCAGTTCTTC
CDR3aa: CASSLFPGTSGRHNEQFF

j_gene: TRBJ2-3
v_gene: TRBV24-1
d_gene: TRBD2
abundance: .
CDR3nt: TGTGCCACCAGTGATTTAGGCGGGGGGCCAGATACGCAGTATTTT
CDR3aa: CATSDLGGGPDTQYF

j_gene: TRBJ2-7
v_gene: TRBV27
d_gene: TRBD1
abundance: .
CDR3nt: TGTGCCAGCAGTTTATTCCGGGACAGGGATTACGAGCAGTACTTC
CDR3aa: CASSLFRDRDYEQYF

j_gene: TRBJ1-5
v_gene: TRBV7-3
d_gene: .
abundance: .
CDR3nt: TGTGCCAGCAGCTTATTGGGGAGGCCTGGGAATCAGCCCCAGCATTTT
CDR3aa: CASSLLGRPGNQPQHF

j_gene: TRBJ2-6
v_gene: TRBV16
d_gene: TRBD1
abundance: few
CDR3nt: TGTGCCAGCAGCCAGACACAGGGGACTGGGGCCAACGTCCTGACTTTC
CDR3aa: CASSQTQGTGANVLTF

j_gene: TRBJ2-2
v_gene: TRBV12-3/TRBV12-4
d_gene: TRBD2
abundance: .
CDR3nt: TGTGCCAGCACCCCGGCGGGGGGGACCAGGGAGCTGTTTTTT
CDR3aa: CASTPAGGTRELFF

j_gene: TRBJ2-2
v_gene: TRBV3-1
d_gene: .
abundance: few
CDR3nt: TGTGCCAGCAGCCAAGGCCGGGACGGGGAGCTGTTTTTT
CDR3aa: CASSQGRDGELFF

j_gene: TRBJ1-6
v_gene: TRBV7-2
d_gene: .
abundance: few
CDR3nt: TGTGCCAGCAGCTTCTCTTCCTCTCCCCTCCACTTT
CDR3aa: CASSFSSSPLHF

j_gene: TRBJ2-5
v_gene: TRBV7-8
d_gene: .
abundance: .
CDR3nt: TGTGCCAGCAGCGCGGACATAAGTACGTCCCAACGGAGGGAGACCCAGTACTTC
CDR3aa: CASSADISTSQRRETQYF

j_gene: TRBJ1-2
v_gene: TRBV6-1
d_gene: TRBD1
abundance: few
CDR3nt: TGTGCCAGCAGTGAAGAACAGGGGCGCAACTATGGCTACACCTTC
CDR3aa: CASSEEQGRNYGYTF

j_gene: TRBJ2-3
v_gene: TRBV5-5
d_gene: TRBD2
abundance: many
CDR3nt: TGTGCCAGCAGCTGGGACTATTCCACAGATACGCAGTATTTT
CDR3aa: CASSWDYSTDTQYF

j_gene: TRBJ2-3
v_gene: TRBV7-3
d_gene: .
abundance: .
CDR3nt: TGTGCCAGCAGCTTAAGACTAGACACAGATACGCAGTATTTT
CDR3aa: CASSLRLDTDTQYF

j_gene: TRBJ2-5
v_gene: TRBV7-7
d_gene: TRBD2
abundance: .
CDR3nt: TGTGCTAGCAGCTTAGCACTAGCGGGGGGCGGGACCCAGTACTTC
CDR3aa: CASSLALAGGGTQYF

j_gene: TRBJ1-2
v_gene: TRBV6-1
d_gene: .
abundance: .
CDR3nt: TGTGCCAGCAGTGAAAGGTTGCGTGGGTCCTATGGCTACACCTTC
CDR3aa: CASSERLRGSYGYTF

j_gene: TRBJ2-2
v_gene: TRBV6-5
d_gene: .
abundance: few
CDR3nt: TGTGCCAGCAGTTACTCTCCGGGAGAGCGGAGCGGGGAGCTGTTTTTT
CDR3aa: CASSYSPGERSGELFF

j_gene: TRBJ2-6
v_gene: TRBV12-3/TRBV12-4
d_gene: TRBD1
abundance: few
CDR3nt: TGTGCCAGCAGACGGACAGGGTCTGGGGCCAACGTCCTGACTTTC
CDR3aa: CASRRTGSGANVLTF

j_gene: TRBJ2-1
v_gene: TRBV7-9
d_gene: TRBD1
abundance: .
CDR3nt: TGTGCCAGCAGCCTCCGGGACAGGTCCTACAATGAGCAGTTCTTC
CDR3aa: CASSLRDRSYNEQFF

j_gene: TRBJ1-2
v_gene: TRBV5-1
d_gene: .
abundance: few
CDR3nt: TGCGCCAGCAGCTTGGGTTCCCAGGGTAACTATGGCTACACCTTC
CDR3aa: CASSLGSQGNYGYTF

j_gene: TRBJ2-1
v_gene: TRBV12-3/TRBV12-4
d_gene: .
abundance: few
CDR3nt: TGTGCCAGCAGTCCCACGGGAGAGCAGTTCTTC
CDR3aa: CASSPTGEQFF

j_gene: TRBJ2-2
v_gene: TRBV10-3
d_gene: .
abundance: .
CDR3nt: TGTGCCATCAGTGAGTCCTTTAACACCGGGGAGCTGTTTTTT
CDR3aa: CAISESFNTGELFF

j_gene: TRBJ1-1
v_gene: TRBV30
d_gene: .
abundance: many
CDR3nt: TGTGCCTGGAGCAGCAACCATGAAGCTTTCTTT
CDR3aa: CAWSSNHEAFF

j_gene: TRBJ2-5
v_gene: TRBV10-3
d_gene: TRBD1
abundance: .
CDR3nt: TGTGCCGCGACAGGGGGCGAGGGGGAGACCCAGTACTTC
CDR3aa: CAATGGEGETQYF

j_gene: TRBJ1-2
v_gene: TRBV7-9
d_gene: .
abundance: many
CDR3nt: TGTGCCAGCAGCTATAGCGAGTATGGCTACACCTTC
CDR3aa: CASSYSEYGYTF

j_gene: TRBJ2-2
v_gene: TRBV5-5
d_gene: TRBD1
abundance: many
CDR3nt: TGTGCCAGCAGTTGGACAGGGAACACCGGGGAGCTGTTTTTT
CDR3aa: CASSWTGNTGELFF

j_gene: TRBJ2-1
v_gene: TRBV12-3/TRBV12-4
d_gene: TRBD2
abundance: few
CDR3nt: TGTGCCAGCACCACGCCGACTAGCGGGCCCTACAATGAGCAGTTCTTC
CDR3aa: CASTTPTSGPYNEQFF

j_gene: TRBJ1-1
v_gene: TRBV6-1
d_gene: TRBD1
abundance: few
CDR3nt: TGTGCCAGCAGTGGCTACAGGGGGCCTGGCTCTGAAGCTTTCTTT
CDR3aa: CASSGYRGPGSEAFF

j_gene: TRBJ1-5
v_gene: TRBV6-5
d_gene: TRBD1
abundance: .
CDR3nt: TGTGCCAGCAGTTACTCGAAGGGGAAGGGGACAGGGAGTAATCAGCCCCAGCATTTT
CDR3aa: CASSYSKGKGTGSNQPQHF

j_gene: TRBJ2-3
v_gene: TRBV20-1
d_gene: .
abundance: few
CDR3nt: TGCAGTGCTAGAGATGAGTGGGGGGCTAGCACAGATACGCAGTATTTT
CDR3aa: CSARDEWGASTDTQYF

j_gene: TRBJ1-5
v_gene: TRBV18
d_gene: TRBD1
abundance: .
CDR3nt: TGTGCCAGCTCGGGGACAGTTCCCAATCAGCCCCAGCATTTT
CDR3aa: CASSGTVPNQPQHF

j_gene: TRBJ2-1
v_gene: TRBV4-1
d_gene: .
abundance: .
CDR3nt: TGCGCCAGCAGCCAAGTGGGCAGGAGGATATACATCGAGCAGTTCTTC
CDR3aa: CASSQVGRRIYIEQFF

j_gene: TRBJ2-2
v_gene: TRBV6-1
d_gene: TRBD2
abundance: .
CDR3nt: TGTGCCAGCAGCCTACTGCCTAGCGGGAGATCCGCCGGGGAGCTGTTTTTT
CDR3aa: CASSLLPSGRSAGELFF

j_gene: TRBJ2-7
v_gene: TRBV12-3/TRBV12-4
d_gene: .
abundance: many
CDR3nt: TGTGCCAGCACCCCGGACAGCTCCTACGAGCAGTACTTC
CDR3aa: CASTPDSSYEQYF

j_gene: TRBJ2-1
v_gene: TRBV4-1
d_gene: TRBD2
abundance: few
CDR3nt: TGCGCCAGCAGCTCCGGAGGGAGGGAGGCCCCACGGGCTGAGCAGTTCTTC
CDR3aa: CASSSGGREAPRAEQFF

j_gene: TRBJ2-5
v_gene: TRBV7-2
d_gene: .
abundance: .
CDR3nt: TGTGCCAGCAGCCCGCAACAGGTTGGTGGAGAGACCCAGTACTTC
CDR3aa: CASSPQQVGGETQYF

j_gene: TRBJ1-1
v_gene: TRBV5-1
d_gene: .
abundance: .
CDR3nt: TGCGCCAGCAGCTTGAGTACAATGAACACTGAAGCTTTCTTT
CDR3aa: CASSLSTMNTEAFF

j_gene: TRBJ1-5
v_gene: TRBV12-3/TRBV12-4
d_gene: .
abundance: few
CDR3nt: TGTGCCAGTAGTAGATCGATCAACAGGGTTTATAGCAATCAGCCCCAGCATTTT
CDR3aa: CASSRSINRVYSNQPQHF

j_gene: TRBJ1-5
v_gene: TRBV12-3/TRBV12-4
d_gene: .
abundance: many
CDR3nt: TGTGCCAGCAGTTTAGCCCAAGGTCAGCCCCAGCATTTT
CDR3aa: CASSLAQGQPQHF

j_gene: TRBJ2-3
v_gene: TRBV20-1
d_gene: TRBD2
abundance: .
CDR3nt: TGCAGTGCTAGTATGCTAGCGGGAGTAGGCCAGTATTTT
CDR3aa: CSASMLAGVGQYF

j_gene: TRBJ2-3
v_gene: TRBV5-1
d_gene: TRBD1
abundance: .
CDR3nt: TGCGCCAGCAGGCCCCGGGACAGGGACACAGATACGCAGTATTTT
CDR3aa: CASRPRDRDTDTQYF

j_gene: TRBJ2-3
v_gene: TRBV29-1
d_gene: TRBD1
abundance: .
CDR3nt: TGCAGTGGACTCGGGACAGGAGGGATCGATACGCAGTATTTT
CDR3aa: CSGLGTGGIDTQYF

j_gene: TRBJ1-5
v_gene: TRBV7-2
d_gene: .
abundance: few
CDR3nt: TGTGCCAGCAGCCCTGTGGAGGGCCGCAATCAGCCCCAGCATTTT
CDR3aa: CASSPVEGRNQPQHF

j_gene: TRBJ2-7
v_gene: TRBV28
d_gene: TRBD1
abundance: .
CDR3nt: TGTGCCAGCAGTTTATCCCTCGACAGGGACTCCTACGAGCAGTACTTC
CDR3aa: CASSLSLDRDSYEQYF